This T cell receptor (beta chain) derives from a study of blood T cell repertoires in COVID-19. Study overall: The samples span acute and convalescent COVID-19 from the United States, Italy and Spain.

Profiled with immunoSEQ multiplex PCR; TCRdb holds only in-frame clones, not every one. The repertoire holds roughly 150,000 clones, with 85% as singletons. The CDR3 spans 13 residues. Trimming shortened V by 0 bases and J by 1 base, and 6 bases separated the two germline ends. Germline V gene sequence: CDR1 GTSNPN, CDR2 SVGIG (reference sequence). Specimen: peripheral blood. J is TRBJ1-1 and V is TRBV30, with D unclear. This receptor was identified in a woman in her sixties with COVID-19, enrolled during active disease. CDR3 coding DNA: TGTGCCTGGAGTGTCTACGGGAACACTGAAGCTTTCTTT. It encodes CAWSVYGNTEAFF.